This TCR beta chain was captured in a study of cytomegalovirus exposure and HLA in healthy donors. Study background: Sequencing of approximately 190 million T cells in an earlier analysis found around 110 million unique TCR beta sequences.

Losses at the gene ends were 3 bases for V and 5 bases for J; bases not matched to a gene: 4. CDR1 SGDLS and CDR2 YYNGEE come from the germline V gene. This CDR3 is 14 amino acids long. The PCR made use of 60 Vbeta and 13 Jbeta primers. Profiled with immunoSEQ multiplex PCR; TCRdb holds only in-frame clones, not every one. The sample has under 200,000 clones; about four fifths are singletons. Among the donors, all were healthy bone marrow donors. In nominal health when sampled, donors likely had unrecorded immune exposures nonetheless. This sequence originates from a girl aged 10 to 17 in good health and CMV-seropositive. The chain recombines TRBV9 with TRBJ1-3, with 8 bases that match TRBD1. The specimen sequenced was PBMCs. The CDR3 reads CASSGTGPRNTIYF. The CDR3 DNA is TGTGCCAGCAGCGGGACAGGGCCCAGAAACACCATATATTTT.